Shown below are 8 T cell receptor beta chains from a single sample sequenced in a study of shared clonotypes between healthy human individuals. Profiling relied on immunoSEQ multiplex PCR, and the TCRdb table lists in-frame clones only, not all of them. The top ten clones hold roughly 0.35% of a sample with fewer than 1.6 million clones, approximately 98.5% of them seen once. Sequences were obtained from naive CD4+ T cells sorted from blood. Subset specified: CD45RA+ positively selected. These receptor sequences come from a man in his thirties or forties in good health.

On this clone itself: This same CDR3 is encoded by further DNA sequences in the sample. The rearrangement joins TRBV7-6 to TRBJ2-1; D perhaps matches TRBD2 (5 bases). Per the germline V gene, CDR1 is SGHVS and CDR2 is FNYEAQ. The CDR3 is 13 amino acids. V dropped 0 bases and J dropped 8 bases, with 8 bases sitting between them. CDR3 residues: CASSLAGRDEQFF. The CDR3 nucleotides are TGTGCCAGCAGCTTAGCAGGGAGAGATGAGCAGTTCTTC.

This clone occurred once. The chain combines TRBV6-1 with TRBJ2-5; TRBD1 matches 10 bases. Trimming cost V 2 bases and J 5 bases; bases outside gene matches: 8. Germline CDR1 reads MNHNS; CDR2 reads SASEGT. This CDR3 comprises 16 residues. The CDR3 DNA follows: TGTGCCAGCAGTGAATTTAGGACAGGGGGTGGTGAGACCCAGTACTTC. Translation gives CASSEFRTGGGETQYF.

This chain links TRBV2 with TRBJ2-7; D is unresolved. V lost 5 bases and J lost 4, with 6 bases in between. CDR1 is SNHLY, CDR2 FYNNEI, per germline. The CDR3 runs to 11 residues. The chain's CDR3 is CASSYGYEQYF. For the CDR3, the DNA is TGTGCCAGCAGTTACGGGTACGAGCAGTACTTC. The complete variable domain, with remaining parts taken from reference TRBV2 and TRBJ2-7, reads EPEVTQTPSHQVTQMGQEVILRCVPISNHLYFYWYRQILGQKVEFLVSFYNNEISEKSEIFDDQFSVERPDGSNFTLKIRSTKLEDSAMYFCASSYGYEQYFGPGTRLTVT.

V is TRBV30 and J is TRBJ2-2; D gene ambiguous. Germline lookup yields CDR1 GTSNPN and CDR2 SVGIG (reference sequence). The V and J ends lost 2 bases and 3 bases respectively, with 10 bases between them. The CDR3 runs to 14 residues. CDR3 loop: CAWSMAMYTGELFF. The DNA of the CDR3 is TGTGCCTGGAGTATGGCCATGTACACCGGGGAGCTGTTTTTT.

The chain carries TRBV25-1 and TRBJ2-3, with a possible D match to TRBD1 (6 bases). The CDR3 is 15 amino acids. Per the germline V gene, CDR1 is MGHDK and CDR2 is SYGVNS. V was shortened by 0 bases and J by 3 bases, with 10 bases between the two germline ends. For the CDR3, the DNA is TGTGCCAGCAGTGAATACAGGGGTAGTACAGATACGCAGTATTTT. Its translation: CASSEYRGSTDTQYF. Supplemented by reference TRBV25-1 and TRBJ2-3, the full variable domain reads EADIYQTPRYLVIGTGKKITLECSQTMGHDKMYWYQQDPGMELHLIHYSYGVNSTEKGDLSSESTVSRIRTEHFPLTLESARPSHTSQYLCASSEYRGSTDTQYFGPGTRLTVL.

V gene TRBV30 combines with J gene TRBJ2-2; 7 nucleotides line up with TRBD1. In germline, CDR1 is GTSNPN, CDR2 SVGIG (reference sequence). The CDR3 runs 14 residues. V dropped 2 bases and J dropped 6; count of bases not matched to a gene: 6. The CDR3 is CAWSNDRDAGELFF. The CDR3 DNA reads TGTGCCTGGAGTAATGACAGGGACGCCGGGGAGCTGTTTTTT.

V usage is TRBV19 and J usage is TRBJ2-7, with D possibly TRBD1 on 6 matching bases. Germline V lookup: CDR1 LNHDA, CDR2 SQIVND (reference sequence). The V gene lost 4 bases and the J gene lost 6 bases, with 22 bases spanning the gap. The CDR3 has 16 amino acids. CDR3 bases: TGTGCCAGTAGTAGGCGGTTCAGGGGCCCCGAGGGCGAGCAGTACTTC. Encoded protein: CASSRRFRGPEGEQYF.

The chain has TRBV5-1 and TRBJ2-3; D might be TRBD2 (6 bases). The CDR3 runs 15 residues. V dropped 5 bases and J dropped 6 bases, with 19 bases sitting between them. Per the germline V gene, CDR1 is SGHRS and CDR2 is YFSETQ. The CDR3 nucleotides read TGCGCCAGCAGATTCCAAGCGGGTCCGGCGGATACGCAGTATTTT. Its protein is CASRFQAGPADTQYF.